This T cell receptor beta chain was found in a study of T cell repertoires in cytomegalovirus infection (dated by TCRdb to the late 2010s). About the investigation overall: Peptide stimulations targeted recently identified HLA-C-restricted CMV epitopes, whose presentation resists viral immunomodulation, together with well-studied HLA-B-restricted epitopes. Donor HLA type was relevant to the analysis, as public TCR beta signatures indicated carriage of CMV infection together with the matching HLA type.

This clonotype has a count of ten or more. Its antigen specificity is not known. Per-base qualities were not stored, and no clone one base away is much larger. Counted from cysteine to phenylalanine, this CDR3 has 14 amino acids. The read is trimmed to its CDR3 DNA, 42 bases read in frame from base 1. According to the germline V gene (reference sequence), CDR1 reads LGHDT and CDR2 reads YNNKEL. Relative to germline, V is 6 bases shorter and J is 2 bases shorter, with 12 bases between their ends. Sequenced on an Illumina HiSeq 1500. The public sequencing data were trimmed at Q25 with fastp and processed into clonotypes with MiXCR by TCRdb, which kept only in-frame beta chains. Every CDR3 protein is listed once, alongside the most common genes and DNA of its rows. This sample gives some 30,000 distinct CDR3 sequences in total; roughly a fifth of them show up just once. The ten largest account for about four fifths of the sample.

This sample's treatment or condition label indicates: in vitro stimulation with specific CMV peptide epitopes to enrich CMV-specific T cells. General findings and caveats noted by the study authors: The ex vivo response was dominated by HLA-C-restricted CMV-specific TCR beta clonotypes, which also provided the single most frequent clonotype in two of eight donors. Cumulative frequency of public TCR beta family members discriminated carriers of CMV infection plus the relevant HLA type in this cohort and an independent 352-donor cohort.

Material: CD8+ T cells from cultured PBMCs, obtained from culture after CMV antigen stimulation. The TCR sequence derives from a human donor in good health (CMV status not recorded). Some clones in this sample may be carry-over from other donors' samples. The rearrangement joined TRBV3-1 to TRBJ2-3, with the D gene not confidently named. The CDR3 in this case is CASSAAPTTDTQYF. The nucleotide sequence is TGTGCCAGCAGTGCGGCCCCTACCACAGATACGCAGTATTTT.